This T cell receptor beta chain was identified in a study of shared clonotypes between healthy human individuals. With regard to this clone: The antigen is undetermined.

TCRdb keeps only in-frame clones here, not all; method: immunoSEQ multiplex PCR. The sample lists about 380,000 clones, 96% occurring once. There are 15 residues in the CDR3. V trimming: 4 bases; J trimming: 5 bases; junction bases outside the gene matches: 11. Germline V lookup: CDR1 SGHDT, CDR2 YYEEEE. Study conclusions and caveats: Clonotype sharing among donors was expected to depend on sequencing depth.

The sample consisted of memory CD8+ T cells sorted from blood. Subset reported: CD45RO+ cells pooled with CCR7-negative TemRA cells. This chain joins TRBV5-6 and TRBJ1-2; 7 nucleotides match TRBD1. The receptor comes from a man aged 25 to 40 in good health. DNA for the CDR3: TGTGCCAGCAGCCCAGAGGCAGGGGGGAGGTATGGCTACACCTTC. Encoded protein: CASSPEAGGRYGYTF.